The 24 T cell receptor beta chains in this list originate from one sample, sequenced in a study of cytomegalovirus exposure and HLA in healthy donors. The PCR ran on 60 Vbeta and 13 Jbeta primers. Here immunoSEQ multiplex PCR was the method, and the copy in TCRdb shows in-frame clones only, minus some. The repertoire holds around 97,000 clones, 65% to 80% seen once, with 10% in the top ten. What was sequenced was PBMCs. The source of these receptors is a young woman in good health and CMV-seropositive.

This clone occurred a few times. The V gene is TRBV7-3, the J gene TRBJ2-1; D is perhaps TRBD2 (5 bases). V gave up 1 base and J gave up 0 bases, with 10 bases separating them. The CDR3 has 16 amino acids. Germline CDR1 and CDR2: SGHTA and FQGTGA. CDR3 residues: CASSLRTASSYNEQFF. In nucleotides, the CDR3 is TGTGCCAGCAGCTTAAGGACTGCGAGCTCCTACAATGAGCAGTTCTTC. Based on the CDR3 plus reference TRBV7-3 and TRBJ2-1, the full variable domain is GAGVSQTPSNKVTEKGKYVELRCDPISGHTALYWYRQSLGQGPEFLIYFQGTGAADDSGLPNDRFFAVRPEGSVSTLKIQRTERGDSAVYLCASSLRTASSYNEQFFGPGTRLTVL.

The chain links TRBV11-3 to TRBJ2-5; 9 bases fit TRBD2. Germline lookup yields CDR1 SGHNT and CDR2 YENEEA. J was trimmed by 2 bases and V by 1 base; bases with no gene match: 11. The CDR3 loop spans 18 amino acids. The CDR3 nucleotides are TGTGCCAGCAGCTTAGGTCGTTTAGCGGGAGCGCAGCAAGAGACCCAGTACTTC. This translates into CASSLGRLAGAQQETQYF.

The CDR3 loop reads CASSVEDRDRGYTF. CDR3 sequence (DNA): TGTGCCAGCAGCGTGGAGGACAGGGATCGTGGCTACACCTTC. The chain uses TRBV9 and TRBJ1-2, with 8 bases that match TRBD1. Germline loops: CDR1 SGDLS, CDR2 YYNGEE. The CDR3 runs to 14 residues. V lost 2 bases and J lost 7; bases outside the gene matches: 7.

This sequence joins TRBV27 and TRBJ1-5, with 7 bases identical to TRBD1. In germline, CDR1 is MNHEY, CDR2 SMNVEV (reference sequence). The CDR3 spans 12 residues. V lost 6 bases, J lost 4 bases, and 0 bases stayed unmatched. The DNA for the CDR3 is TGTGCCAGCAGACAGGGGAATCAGCCCCAGCATTTT. This gives the protein CASRQGNQPQHF.

The chain has TRBV5-5 and TRBJ1-5, with D possibly being TRBD1 (5 bases). This CDR3 is 17 amino acids long. CDR1 and CDR2 from the germline V gene are SGHKS and YYEKEE (reference sequence). Trimming cost V 4 bases and J 0 bases, with 17 bases left between them. DNA of the CDR3: TGTGCCAGCAGCGGCCCCCGGGACTCACATAGCAATCAGCCCCAGCATTTT. Residues: CASSGPRDSHSNQPQHF.

A few counts support this clone. The chain employs TRBV7-3 and TRBJ2-1, with TRBD2 as a possible D gene (7 bases). The V end lost 3 bases, the J end lost 8 bases, and 17 bases lay between the germline ends. This CDR3 is 15 amino acids long. Germline CDR1 reads SGHTA; CDR2 reads FQGTGA. In DNA, the CDR3 is TGTGCCAGCAGCTTCGGACAGTGGGGGGGCCATGAGCAGTTCTTC. Translated, it gives CASSFGQWGGHEQFF. The complete variable domain, with remaining parts taken from reference TRBV7-3 and TRBJ2-1, reads GAGVSQTPSNKVTEKGKYVELRCDPISGHTALYWYRQSLGQGPEFLIYFQGTGAADDSGLPNDRFFAVRPEGSVSTLKIQRTERGDSAVYLCASSFGQWGGHEQFFGPGTRLTVL.

The rearrangement uses TRBV5-1 and TRBJ1-4; no clear D gene. Germline V gene lookup returns CDR1 SGHRS and CDR2 YFSETQ. Trimming removed 0 bases at V and 3 bases at J, with 12 bases between. The CDR3 length is 16 residues. The CDR3 region has the DNA TGCGCCAGCAGCTTGGAACCGGTTAGAGCTAATGAAAAACTGTTTTTT. It translates to CASSLEPVRANEKLFF.

In this sample, this clone turned up a few times. The V call is TRBV6-1, the J call TRBJ1-2; D unresolved. The CDR3 has 14 residues. Germline V CDR1 and CDR2: MNHNS, SASEGT. Trimming pared 7 bases from V and 0 bases from J, leaving 12 bases between. The CDR3 loop is CASMDTAPNYGYTF. The CDR3 nucleotides are TGTGCCAGCATGGATACAGCCCCTAACTATGGCTACACCTTC.

V usage is TRBV11-1 and J usage is TRBJ2-1; TRBD1 matches at 8 bases. The V segment lost 10 bases and the J segment 7 bases; nucleotides outside the gene matches: 9. The CDR3 totals 13 residues. The germline gives CDR1 SGHAT, CDR2 FQDESV (reference sequence). DNA of the CDR3: TGTGCCACCCATTCGACAGGGGCAAATGAGCAGTTCTTC. It specifies CATHSTGANEQFF.

V and J are TRBV2 and TRBJ1-5; no clear D. In germline, CDR1 is SNHLY, CDR2 FYNNEI. The CDR3 consists of 17 residues. Trimming removed 2 bases at V and 0 bases at J, with 14 bases between. CDR3 sequence (DNA): TGTGCCAGCAGTGAAACCTCGCCAACCTATAGCAATCAGCCCCAGCATTTT. It specifies CASSETSPTYSNQPQHF.

The V gene is TRBV27, the J gene TRBJ1-5, with 7 nucleotides matching TRBD1. CDR3 size: 15 residues. The germline gives CDR1 MNHEY, CDR2 SMNVEV (reference sequence). Trimming at V came to 5 bases and at J to 5 bases, leaving 9 bases not matched to a gene. Here the CDR3 reads CASSRLGTADQPQHF. The CDR3 nucleotides are TGTGCCAGCAGTCGTCTCGGGACAGCCGATCAGCCCCAGCATTTT.

The chain couples TRBV28 to TRBJ2-1, with TRBD2 as a possible D gene (5 bases). CDR1 MDHEN and CDR2 SYDVKM come from the germline V gene. The germline V and J ends were trimmed by 5 bases and 0 bases, with 8 bases remaining between them. This CDR3 is 14 amino acids long. The CDR3 is CASSKRSSYNEQFF. CDR3 DNA: TGTGCCAGCAGTAAGCGGAGCTCCTACAATGAGCAGTTCTTC.

J is TRBJ1-2 and V is TRBV9; 7 bases are shared with TRBD1. There are 13 residues in the CDR3. The germline gives CDR1 SGDLS, CDR2 YYNGEE. V shed 6 bases and J 3 bases; nucleotides not matched to a gene: 5. CDR3 region: CASTLDRDYGYTF. The DNA of the CDR3 is TGTGCCAGCACCCTAGACAGGGACTATGGCTACACCTTC.

The chain employs TRBV28 and TRBJ1-2; 8 nucleotides match TRBD1. CDR3 size: 14 residues. CDR1 is MDHEN and CDR2 is SYDVKM in the germline V gene. The J segment lost 5 bases and the V segment lost 6 bases, leaving 8 bases of the junction unmatched. The chain's CDR3 is CASSFNRGVYGYTF. The CDR3 nucleotides are TGTGCCAGCAGCTTTAACAGGGGGGTATATGGCTACACCTTC.

The chain is built from TRBV5-6 and TRBJ2-2, with D possibly TRBD1 on 6 matching bases. Germline loops: CDR1 SGHDT, CDR2 YYEEEE. V was cut by 0 bases and J by 5 bases, with 8 bases left in between. CDR3 size: 14 residues. CDR3 nucleotide sequence: TGTGCCAGCAGCTTGGCAGGGGCGACCGGGGAGCTGTTTTTT. Its translation: CASSLAGATGELFF.

J is TRBJ2-7 and V is TRBV19; 8 bases are a match to TRBD2. The CDR3 contains 14 residues. The ends lost 6 bases at V and 2 bases at J; junction bases unmatched: 6. Germline CDR1 and CDR2: LNHDA and SQIVND (reference sequence). CDR3 DNA: TGTGCCAGTAGAAGTGCGGGAGGACCCTACGAGCAGTACTTC. This gives the protein CASRSAGGPYEQYF.

This clone was detected only once. The gene calls are TRBV6-5 and TRBJ2-7; D unresolved. CDR3 length: 15 residues. Germline CDR1 is MNHEY and CDR2 is SVGAGI. V was trimmed by 0 bases and J by 0 bases, leaving 9 bases between them. Here the CDR3 DNA reads TGTGCCAGCAGTTACTCGCAGGCCTTCTCCTACGAGCAGTACTTC. It encodes CASSYSQAFSYEQYF.

The V gene is TRBV28, the J gene TRBJ1-2, with D possibly TRBD1 on 6 matching bases. The CDR3 loop spans 18 amino acids. Germline V CDR1 and CDR2: MDHEN, SYDVKM. V lost 5 bases, J lost 3 bases, and 25 bases lay in between. CDR3 loop: CASSPYRAKNTLHYGYTF. The CDR3 coding sequence is TGTGCCAGCAGTCCTTACAGGGCTAAGAACACTTTGCACTATGGCTACACCTTC.

This chain links TRBV13 with TRBJ2-7, with D possibly TRBD2 on 5 matching bases. The V gene lost 5 bases and the J gene lost 9 bases, with 11 bases spanning the gap. Per the germline V gene, CDR1 is PRHDT and CDR2 is FYEKMQ (reference sequence). The CDR3 length is 11 residues. The CDR3 loop is CASSRELVQYF. In DNA, the CDR3 is TGTGCCAGCAGCCGAGAACTAGTGCAGTACTTC.

J is TRBJ2-1 and V is TRBV5-1, with 15 positions matching TRBD2. The CDR3 sequence is 18 residues long. Germline CDR1 reads SGHRS; CDR2 reads YFSETQ. V gave up 0 bases and J gave up 10 bases; unmatched junction bases: 11. DNA of the CDR3: TGCGCCAGCAGCTTGGCCGGATCCGGACTAGCGGGGGGGAAGGAGCAGTTCTTC. It codes for CASSLAGSGLAGGKEQFF.

The chain couples TRBV19 to TRBJ1-2, with TRBD1 matching over 7 bases. The CDR3 totals 15 residues. The V gene's germline CDR1 is LNHDA and CDR2 SQIVND (reference sequence). After removal of 3 bases from V and 4 bases from J, the junction contained 8 bases not matched to a gene. The CDR3 reads CASSMRSQGTYGYTF. CDR3 nucleotide sequence: TGTGCCAGTAGTATGAGGTCACAGGGGACCTATGGCTACACCTTC.

The chain has TRBV2 and TRBJ2-6, with D tentatively TRBD1 (5 bases). From germline, CDR1 is SNHLY and CDR2 FYNNEI. Trimming took 6 bases from V and 2 from J, leaving 8 bases between them. This CDR3 comprises 14 residues. In DNA form, the CDR3 reads TGTGCCAGCAGGACAGTAACTGGGGCCAACGTCCTGACTTTC. This gives the protein CASRTVTGANVLTF.

In its sample, this clone was seen once. The gene calls are TRBV11-1 and TRBJ1-5; D ambiguous. The germline V gene has CDR1 SGHAT and CDR2 FQDESV (reference sequence). This CDR3 contains 13 residues. Trimming removed 0 bases at V and 3 bases at J, with 3 bases between. CDR3 protein: CASSLAHNQPQHF. The CDR3 DNA follows: TGTGCCAGCAGCTTAGCCCACAATCAGCCCCAGCATTTT.

The rearrangement joins TRBV7-6 to TRBJ1-4; D is possibly TRBD1 (5 bases). The CDR3 extends over 16 amino acids. The V end lost 2 bases, the J end lost 0 bases, and 10 bases lay between the germline ends. Germline V CDR1 and CDR2: SGHVS, FNYEAQ. The CDR3 sequence: CASSLRGGATNEKLFF. The CDR3 DNA reads TGTGCCAGCAGCTTACGGGGGGGAGCAACTAATGAAAAACTGTTTTTT.